The TCR beta chain described here comes from a study of T cell responses to AZD1222 COVID-19 vaccine. Study results and caveats: Vaccine-associated CD4 TCRs spanned spike, dominant at 160-218 and 743-854. Repertoires in all cases were sampled only once the peak T cell response had passed.

Trimming shortened V by 4 bases and J by 4 bases, and 10 bases separated the two germline ends. Looked up from germline, CDR1 is SEHNR and CDR2 is FQNEAQ (reference sequence). The CDR3 is made up of 13 amino acids. The method was immunoSEQ multiplex PCR; TCRdb's version includes in-frame clones alone and lacks a portion of them. The repertoire has nearly 110,000 clones, around 90% of them found once; the top ten carry 5% to 7.5%. Concerning this clone itself: Its antigen remains unidentified. The same CDR3 arises from other DNA sequences in this sample as well.

The chain couples TRBV7-9 to TRBJ2-5, with D perhaps TRBD1 or TRBD2 (5 bases each). This sequence originates from an adult who received the AZD1222 COVID-19 vaccine. The sequencing used peripheral blood, collected 28 days after the second AZD1222 dose. The CDR3 loop reads CASSSSGRETQYF. In nucleotides, the CDR3 is TGTGCCAGCAGCTCCTCAGGGAGAGAGACCCAGTACTTC. Looking up the rest from reference TRBV7-9 and TRBJ2-5 gives the full variable domain: DTGVSQNPRHKITKRGQNVTFRCDPISEHNRLYWYRQTLGQGPEFLTYFQNEAQLEKSRLLSDRFSAERPKGSFSTLEIQRTEQGDSAMYLCASSSSGRETQYFGPGTRLLVL.